The clone carrying this TCR beta chain was counted many times. The antigen is unknown. The sample is drawn from a study of early T cells in non-severe SARS-CoV-2 infection. For the study at large: Sequencing targeted bulk RNA from unsorted whole blood, leaving chains unpaired.

cDNA molecules, individually, were tagged with unique molecular identifiers. TCRdb redid the calling of the 5' RACE reads with MiXCR, one entry per CDR3 protein. This table holds tens of thousands of distinct CDR3 sequences, 9% to 15% found once. Findings of the study overall: The matching step, a VDJdb search, favored anti-spike CD8 responses and missed private and CD4 specificities.

Germline V gene lookup returns CDR1 MGHRA and CDR2 YSYEKL. This CDR3 has 15 amino acids. V gave up 3 bases and J gave up 8 bases, with 14 bases separating them. The sample consisted of whole blood. The chain is built from TRBV4-1 and TRBJ1-6; no clear D gene. This receptor was obtained from an adult who was a healthcare worker with PCR-confirmed SARS-CoV-2 infection or an uninfected control (not recorded which). This CDR3 reads CASSHFGQRDSPLHF. CDR3 nucleotide sequence: TGCGCCAGCAGCCATTTCGGTCAGCGGGATTCACCCCTCCACTTT.